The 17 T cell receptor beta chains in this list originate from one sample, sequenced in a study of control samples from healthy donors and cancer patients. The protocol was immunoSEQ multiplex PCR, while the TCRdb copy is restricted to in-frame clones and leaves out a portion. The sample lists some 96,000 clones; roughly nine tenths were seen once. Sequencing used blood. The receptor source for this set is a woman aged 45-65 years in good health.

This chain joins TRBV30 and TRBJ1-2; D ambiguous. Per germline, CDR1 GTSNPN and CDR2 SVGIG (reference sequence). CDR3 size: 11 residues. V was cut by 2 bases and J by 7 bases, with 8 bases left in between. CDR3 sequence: CAWSNLGGYTF. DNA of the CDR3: TGTGCCTGGAGTAACCTTGGTGGCTACACCTTC.

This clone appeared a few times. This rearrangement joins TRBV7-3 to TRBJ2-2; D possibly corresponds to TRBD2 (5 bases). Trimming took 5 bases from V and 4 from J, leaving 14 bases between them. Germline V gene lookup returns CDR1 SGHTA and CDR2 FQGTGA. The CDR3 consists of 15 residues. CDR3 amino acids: CASSPVEGITGELFF. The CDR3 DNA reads TGTGCCAGCAGCCCCGTCGAGGGAATCACCGGGGAGCTGTTTTTT.

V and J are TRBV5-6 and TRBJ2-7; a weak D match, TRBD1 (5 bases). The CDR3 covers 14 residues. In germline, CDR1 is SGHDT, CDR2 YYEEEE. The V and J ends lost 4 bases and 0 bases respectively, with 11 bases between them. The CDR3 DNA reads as TGTGCCAGCAGCATCACGACAGACTCCTACGAGCAGTACGTC. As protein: CASSITTDSYEQYV.

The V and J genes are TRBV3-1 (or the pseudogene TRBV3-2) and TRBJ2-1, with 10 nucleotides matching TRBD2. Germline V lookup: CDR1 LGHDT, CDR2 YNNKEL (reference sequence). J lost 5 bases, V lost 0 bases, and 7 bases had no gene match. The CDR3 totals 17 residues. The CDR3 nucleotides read TGTGCCAGCAGCCAAGAGGCGGGACTAGCGCGTAACAATGAGCAGTTCTTC. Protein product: CASSQEAGLARNNEQFF.

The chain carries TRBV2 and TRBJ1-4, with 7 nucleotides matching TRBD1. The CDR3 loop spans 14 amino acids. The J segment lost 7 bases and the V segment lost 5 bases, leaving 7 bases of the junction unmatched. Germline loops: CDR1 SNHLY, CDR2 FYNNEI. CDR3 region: CASSRPTGTEKLFF. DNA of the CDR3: TGTGCCAGCAGTAGACCGACAGGGACTGAAAAACTGTTTTTT.

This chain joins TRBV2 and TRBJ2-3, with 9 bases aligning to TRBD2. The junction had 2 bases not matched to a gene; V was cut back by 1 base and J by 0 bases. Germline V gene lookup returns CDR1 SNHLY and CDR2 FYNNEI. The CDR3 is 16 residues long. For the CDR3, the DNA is TGTGCCAGCAGTGAAGGACTAGCGGCCAGCACAGATACGCAGTATTTT. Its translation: CASSEGLAASTDTQYF.

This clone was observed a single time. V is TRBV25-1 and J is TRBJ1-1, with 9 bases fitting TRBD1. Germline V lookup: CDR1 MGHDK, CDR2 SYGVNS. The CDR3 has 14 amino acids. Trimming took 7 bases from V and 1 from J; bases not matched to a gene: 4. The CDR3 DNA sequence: TGTGCCAGCACCTTGACAGGGGGGAACACTGAAGCTTTCTTT. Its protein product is CASTLTGGNTEAFF.

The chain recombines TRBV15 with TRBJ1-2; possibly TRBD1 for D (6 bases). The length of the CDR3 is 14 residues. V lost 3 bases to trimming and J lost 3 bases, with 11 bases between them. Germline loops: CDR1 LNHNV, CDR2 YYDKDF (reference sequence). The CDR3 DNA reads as TGTGCCACCAGCAGTAAGGCAGGGGACTATGGCTACACCTTC. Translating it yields CATSSKAGDYGYTF.

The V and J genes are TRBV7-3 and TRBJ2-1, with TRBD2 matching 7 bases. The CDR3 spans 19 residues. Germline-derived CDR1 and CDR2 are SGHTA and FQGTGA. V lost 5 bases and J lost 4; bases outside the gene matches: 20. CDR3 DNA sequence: TGTGCCAGCAGCAAACGCGCCCCCCAAGCGGGAATTATATACAATGAGCAGTTCTTC. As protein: CASSKRAPQAGIIYNEQFF.

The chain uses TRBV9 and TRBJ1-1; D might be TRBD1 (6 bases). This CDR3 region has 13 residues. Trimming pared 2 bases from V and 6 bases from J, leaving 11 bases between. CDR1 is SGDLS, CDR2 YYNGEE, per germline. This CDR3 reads CASSVGGLPEAFF. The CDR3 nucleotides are TGTGCCAGCAGCGTCGGGGGCTTGCCTGAAGCTTTCTTT.

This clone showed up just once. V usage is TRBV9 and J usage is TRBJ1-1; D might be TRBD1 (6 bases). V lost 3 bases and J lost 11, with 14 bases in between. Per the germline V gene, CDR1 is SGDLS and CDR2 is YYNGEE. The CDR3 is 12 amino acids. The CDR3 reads CASSAQGLGAFF. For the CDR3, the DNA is TGTGCCAGCAGCGCCCAGGGGCTGGGGGCTTTCTTT.

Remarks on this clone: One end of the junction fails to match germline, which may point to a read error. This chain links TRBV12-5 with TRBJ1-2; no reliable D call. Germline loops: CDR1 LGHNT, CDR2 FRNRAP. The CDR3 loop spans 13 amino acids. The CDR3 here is CASGLGINYGYTF. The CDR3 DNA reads TGTGCTAGTGGATTGGGGATTAACTATGGCTACACCTTC.

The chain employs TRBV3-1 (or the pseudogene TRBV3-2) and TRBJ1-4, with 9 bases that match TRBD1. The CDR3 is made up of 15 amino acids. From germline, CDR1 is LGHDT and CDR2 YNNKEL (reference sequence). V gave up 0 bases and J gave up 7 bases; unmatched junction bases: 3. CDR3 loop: CASSQDGTGREKLFF. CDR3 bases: TGTGCCAGCAGCCAAGATGGGACAGGGCGTGAAAAACTGTTTTTT.

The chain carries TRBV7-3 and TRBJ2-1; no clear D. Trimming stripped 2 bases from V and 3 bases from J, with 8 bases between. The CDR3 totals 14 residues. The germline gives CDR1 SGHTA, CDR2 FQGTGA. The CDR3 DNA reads TGTGCCAGCAGCTTAGACGGTTACTACAATGAGCAGTTCTTC. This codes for CASSLDGYYNEQFF.

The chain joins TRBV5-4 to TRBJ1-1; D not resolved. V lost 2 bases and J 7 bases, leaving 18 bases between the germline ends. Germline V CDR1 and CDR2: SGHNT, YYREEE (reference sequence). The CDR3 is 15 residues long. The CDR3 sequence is CASSFFPGASNEAFF. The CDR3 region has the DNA TGTGCCAGCAGCTTCTTCCCCGGTGCGTCCAATGAAGCTTTCTTT.

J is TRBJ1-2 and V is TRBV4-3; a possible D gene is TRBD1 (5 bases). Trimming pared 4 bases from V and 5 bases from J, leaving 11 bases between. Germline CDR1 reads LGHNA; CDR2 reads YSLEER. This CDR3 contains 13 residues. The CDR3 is CASSRRDSYGYTF. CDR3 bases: TGCGCCAGCAGCCGCCGGGACTCATATGGCTACACCTTC.

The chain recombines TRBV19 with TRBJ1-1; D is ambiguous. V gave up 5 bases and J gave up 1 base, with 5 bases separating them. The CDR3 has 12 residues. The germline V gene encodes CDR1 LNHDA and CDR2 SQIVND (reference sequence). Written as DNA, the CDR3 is TGTGCCAGTAGTGAAGGGAACACTGAAGCTTTCTTT. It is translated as CASSEGNTEAFF.